This TCR beta chain was identified in a study of prognosis after radiotherapy for stage I lung cancer. Two-round multiplex PCR amplified TCR beta CDR3 from genomic DNA. Initially, in first-round PCR, primers specific to each TRBV and TRBJ gene were used. TCRdb re-derived calls from the multiplex PCR reads in MiXCR, one entry per CDR3 protein. Of around 26,000 distinct CDR3 sequences in the sample, approximately 29% were seen once. This clonotype was counted many times. Germline V gene data show CDR1 as MNHNS and CDR2 as SASEGT. The length of the CDR3 is 16 residues. With V trimmed by 5 bases and J by 6 bases, 8 bases remained unmatched.

The chain employs TRBV6-1 and TRBJ2-3, with 13 bases lining up with TRBD2. This TCR was sampled from a donor aged 50 or older with non-small cell lung cancer. Sequencing was performed on PBMCs, taken before or after stereotactic body radiation therapy (not recorded which). In DNA, the CDR3 is TGTGCCAGCAGTACTACTAGCGGGGGGGCCCCCGATACGCAGTATTTT. Its translation is CASSTTSGGAPDTQYF.